This TCR beta chain was captured in a study of T-cell memory formation after mild COVID-19. About the research overall: Largely, the TCR clusters proved donor specific.

The V segment lost 1 base and the J segment 4 bases; nucleotides outside the gene matches: 9. Germline V lookup: CDR1 LNHNV, CDR2 YYDKDF (reference sequence). The CDR3 length is 16 residues. Amplification by 5'RACE using constant-segment primers produced TCR alpha and TCR beta cDNA libraries that carried sample barcodes and UMIs. From the 5' RACE reads, TCRdb called clonotypes with MiXCR, one entry per CDR3 protein. The repertoire holds some 150,000 distinct CDR3 sequences, around 15% seen once, with about 26% in the top ten. This clonotype originated in an adult woman who had mild COVID-19 (a few samples of this study predate the infection). Cell type and time point are not known. What was sequenced was PBMCs or a T cell subset sorted from them (not recorded which). The genes are TRBV15 and TRBJ2-5; 7 nucleotides align to TRBD1. CDR3 amino acids: CATSRATGSGGETQYF. The CDR3 nucleotides read TGTGCCACCAGCAGAGCGACAGGGAGCGGAGGAGAGACCCAGTACTTC.